This passage covers 5 T cell receptor beta chains from one sample sequenced in a study of cytomegalovirus exposure and HLA in healthy donors. PCR primers comprised 60 Vbeta and 13 Jbeta primers. Measured with immunoSEQ multiplex PCR; TCRdb has only the in-frame clones, and not every one. This table holds over 110,000 clones, roughly 80% found once. Material: PBMCs. Every receptor here comes from a man aged 18 to 35 in good health and CMV-seronegative.

The chain links TRBV2 to TRBJ1-5; D possibly corresponds to TRBD1 (5 bases). Germline CDR1 reads SNHLY; CDR2 reads FYNNEI. The length of the CDR3 is 13 residues. V lost 5 bases to trimming and J lost 7 bases, with 12 bases between them. The CDR3 DNA is TGTGCCAGCAGTATAGACAGAGACCAGCCCCAGCATTTT. It specifies CASSIDRDQPQHF. Variable domain in full (rest from reference TRBV2 and TRBJ1-5): EPEVTQTPSHQVTQMGQEVILRCVPISNHLYFYWYRQILGQKVEFLVSFYNNEISEKSEIFDDQFSVERPDGSNFTLKIRSTKLEDSAMYFCASSIDRDQPQHFGDGTRLSIL.

The J gene is TRBJ1-6, the V gene TRBV10-3; TRBD1 might be the D (5 bases). The V end was cut by 2 bases, the J end by 4 bases, with 6 bases between. The CDR3 totals 14 residues. Germline CDR1 and CDR2: ENHRY and SYGVKD. The CDR3 reads CAISERQYNSPLHF. The CDR3 region has the DNA TGTGCCATCAGTGAGAGACAGTATAATTCACCCCTCCACTTT.

The V and J genes are TRBV11-2 and TRBJ2-2; D gene unclear. The CDR3 runs to 14 residues. Germline lookup yields CDR1 SGHAT and CDR2 FQNNGV. Trimming took off 3 bases at V and 1 base at J, with 6 bases between the two ends. CDR3 sequence: CASSFVVNTGELFF. CDR3 coding DNA: TGTGCCAGCAGCTTTGTAGTGAACACCGGGGAGCTGTTTTTT.

The chain combines TRBV7-9 with TRBJ2-5, with D tentatively TRBD2 (6 bases). The end of the DNA is better explained by TRBJ2-7, so the J call may be wrong. This CDR3 has 13 residues. CDR1 is SEHNR and CDR2 is FQNEAQ in the germline V gene (reference sequence). The CDR3, as DNA: TGTGCCAGCAGCTTAGCGGGGGGTTACGAGCAGTACTTC. It specifies CASSLAGGYEQYF.

The chain recombines TRBV27 with TRBJ2-5, with D unresolved. Germline V gene data show CDR1 as MNHEY and CDR2 as SMNVEV (reference sequence). This CDR3 comprises 12 residues. V was trimmed by 3 bases and J by 4 bases, leaving 6 bases between them. The CDR3 sequence: CASSFAGETQYF. For the CDR3, the DNA is TGTGCCAGCAGTTTTGCCGGAGAGACCCAGTACTTC.